This note documents a single TCR beta chain sequence. The data are from a study of blood T cell repertoires in COVID-19. The CDR3 has 15 residues. The germline V gene encodes CDR1 MNHEY and CDR2 SMNVEV (reference sequence). V lost 6 bases to trimming and J lost 1 base, with 15 bases between them. Clones were read by immunoSEQ multiplex PCR, and TCRdb kept only the in-frame ones, dropping some. The sample has around 230,000 clones, about 82% seen once; the top ten hold roughly 4.6%. This sequence originates from a man aged 50 to 60 with COVID-19, enrolled during active disease. The V call is TRBV27, the J call TRBJ2-5, with a weak D call TRBD2 (5 bases). Sequencing was performed on peripheral blood. This chain's CDR3 is CASRPSLTIQETQYF. The CDR3 DNA reads TGTGCCAGCAGGCCTAGTCTGACTATCCAAGAGACCCAGTACTTC.